What follows are 17 T cell receptor beta chains derived from one specimen sequenced in a study of beta chain features in type 1 diabetes. Study observations and caveats: When Type 1 diabetes patients were examined, their TCRB CDR3s proved moderately but significantly shorter in all four CD4+ subsets.

For these receptors, no antigen is known. Of the isolated RNA, all was reverse transcribed, and so the sequenced material was expressed TCRB transcripts. Generated by immunoSEQ multiplex PCR, the TCRdb table keeps only in-frame clones and is missing some. The data hold about 700,000 clones, with 10% to 15% observed a single time. Sequenced: naive CD4+ T cells from blood. These TCRs come from a man younger than 30 with type 1 diabetes.

The chain combines TRBV30 with TRBJ2-5, with 8 positions matching TRBD2. The CDR3 sequence is 13 residues long. Losses at the gene ends were 5 bases for V and 5 bases for J; bases not matched to a gene: 7. CDR1 GTSNPN and CDR2 SVGIG come from the germline V gene (reference sequence). CDR3 loop: CAWGPGGTETQYF. CDR3 nucleotides: TGTGCCTGGGGTCCGGGGGGGACGGAGACCCAGTACTTC. Looking up the rest from reference TRBV30 and TRBJ2-5 gives the full variable domain: SQTIHQWPATLVQPVGSPLSLECTVEGTSNPNLYWYRQAAGRGLQLLFYSVGIGQISSEVPQNLSASRPQDRQFILSSKKLLLSDSGFYLCAWGPGGTETQYFGPGTRLLVL.

Notes on this clone: At the DNA level, this CDR3 is encoded by other sequences in the same sample as well. V usage is TRBV2 and J usage is TRBJ1-1; TRBD1 agrees at 7 bases. The CDR3 contains 13 residues. Trimming took 6 bases from V and 2 from J; bases not matched to a gene: 3. Germline V gene lookup returns CDR1 SNHLY and CDR2 FYNNEI. In nucleotides, the CDR3 is TGTGCCAGCAGCCGACAGGGAAACACTGAAGCTTTCTTT. It specifies CASSRQGNTEAFF.

This clone was counted a few times. The rearrangement uses TRBV28 and TRBJ1-5, with D perhaps TRBD1 (5 bases). Germline V CDR1 and CDR2: MDHEN, SYDVKM. V was cut by 5 bases and J by 5 bases, with 13 bases left in between. The CDR3 has 14 residues. Written as DNA, the CDR3 is TGTGCCAGCAGTCACACTTGGGGGGATCAGCCCCAGCATTTT. Its protein is CASSHTWGDQPQHF.

The chain links TRBV5-4 to TRBJ2-2; 8 bases are a match to TRBD2. CDR1 SGHNT and CDR2 YYREEE come from the germline V gene (reference sequence). The ends lost 6 bases at V and 1 base at J; junction bases unmatched: 5. This CDR3 has 15 residues. The CDR3 protein is CASTGSGGNTGELFF. For the CDR3, the DNA is TGTGCCAGCACCGGAAGCGGGGGGAACACCGGGGAGCTGTTTTTT.

In its sample, this clone was seen a few times. V usage is TRBV6-5 and J usage is TRBJ1-1, with 7 positions matching TRBD1. The CDR3 is 14 residues long. J lost 0 bases, V lost 5 bases, and 3 bases had no gene match. Germline CDR1 is MNHEY and CDR2 is SVGAGI. Written as DNA, the CDR3 is TGTGCCAGCAGTGCGACAGGGCTGAACACTGAAGCTTTCTTT. Its translation is CASSATGLNTEAFF.

In this sample, this clone turned up a few times. The gene calls are TRBV28 and TRBJ2-2, with D unresolved. Trimming took 6 bases from V and 1 from J, leaving 12 bases between them. The CDR3 runs to 15 residues. Germline V gene sequence: CDR1 MDHEN, CDR2 SYDVKM. The CDR3 nucleotides are TGTGCCAGCAGCCAAGACCCCTGGAACACCGGGGAGCTGTTTTTT. Its protein product is CASSQDPWNTGELFF.

V usage is TRBV30 and J usage is TRBJ1-6; D ambiguous. Germline V gives CDR1 GTSNPN, CDR2 SVGIG (reference sequence). V was shortened by 7 bases and J by 8 bases, with 12 bases between the two germline ends. The CDR3 totals 12 residues. The DNA for the CDR3 is TGTGCCTTAGCAGAGCGGGATTCACCCCTCCACTTT. Translated: CALAERDSPLHF.

This clone occurred a few times. The chain is built from TRBV28 and TRBJ2-7; D is perhaps TRBD1 (6 bases). Trimming took off 3 bases at V and 8 bases at J, with 17 bases between the two ends. The CDR3 has 14 amino acids. The germline V gene encodes CDR1 MDHEN and CDR2 SYDVKM. CDR3 region: CASSLHRDGPQQYF. The CDR3 DNA reads as TGTGCCAGCAGTTTGCACAGGGATGGCCCCCAGCAGTACTTC.

Details on this clone: Given a much more abundant clone one base away, this may be a read error. The V gene is TRBV6-1, the J gene TRBJ2-3; D not certain. Germline V gene sequence: CDR1 MNHNS, CDR2 SASEGT. Trimming stripped 5 bases from V and 2 bases from J, with 2 bases between. This CDR3 spans 11 amino acids. DNA for the CDR3: TGTGCCAGCAGTCACACAGATACGCAGTATTTT. It encodes CASSHTDTQYF.

The chain combines TRBV25-1 with TRBJ1-6; D might be TRBD1 (5 bases). Trimming removed 8 bases at V and 6 bases at J, with 11 bases between. The CDR3 contains 13 residues. Germline V gene data show CDR1 as MGHDK and CDR2 as SYGVNS. The DNA for the CDR3 is TGTGCCAGCCTCCGACAGTTTAATTCACCCCTCCACTTT. Its protein is CASLRQFNSPLHF.

This clone was seen only a few times. The chain has TRBV19 and TRBJ2-1; 11 positions match TRBD1. There are 14 residues in the CDR3. Germline loops: CDR1 LNHDA, CDR2 SQIVND (reference sequence). V shed 1 base, J shed 9 bases, and the junction held 2 bases outside the gene matches. This CDR3 reads CASSIGTGGGEQFF. The CDR3 DNA reads as TGTGCCAGTAGTATAGGGACAGGGGGCGGTGAGCAGTTCTTC.

There are a few counts of this clone. This rearrangement joins TRBV29-1 to TRBJ1-1, with D hard to call. This CDR3 has 13 residues. Germline V gene data show CDR1 as SQVTM and CDR2 as ANQGSEA. Trimming pared 4 bases from V and 6 bases from J, leaving 15 bases between. CDR3 in amino acids: CSVGGRTNPEAFF. In DNA form, the CDR3 reads TGCAGCGTTGGCGGCAGGACTAACCCTGAAGCTTTCTTT.

This clone appeared a few times. The chain recombines TRBV7-2 with TRBJ2-3, with TRBD2 matching 13 bases. CDR1 SGHTA and CDR2 FQGNSA come from the germline V gene. The CDR3 runs to 17 residues. The V segment lost 1 base and the J segment 6 bases; nucleotides outside the gene matches: 7. DNA for the CDR3: TGTGCCAGCAGCTTAGTAACAGGGACTAGCGGGATGGATACGCAGTATTTT. It encodes CASSLVTGTSGMDTQYF.

This clone has just a few counts. The CDR3: CASSSLGRDQPQHF. CDR3 bases: TGTGCCAGCAGCTCGCTGGGGAGGGATCAGCCCCAGCATTTT. The chain joins TRBV7-6 to TRBJ1-5; D not resolved. V lost 4 bases, J lost 5 bases, and 12 bases lay in between. The CDR3 has 14 residues. Germline lookup yields CDR1 SGHVS and CDR2 FNYEAQ.

This chain links TRBV6-5 with TRBJ2-3, with a tentative D call TRBD2 (6 bases). This CDR3 spans 13 amino acids. The germline gives CDR1 MNHEY, CDR2 SVGAGI. V dropped 10 bases and J dropped 3 bases, with 14 bases sitting between them. The CDR3 sequence is CATGGGGTDTQYF. The CDR3 coding sequence is TGTGCCACCGGGGGTGGGGGGACAGATACGCAGTATTTT.

This chain uses TRBV4-2 with TRBJ1-3; D ambiguous. The CDR3 sequence is 14 residues long. Germline V lookup: CDR1 LGHNA, CDR2 YNFKEQ. Trimming shortened V by 2 bases and J by 9 bases, and 14 bases separated the two germline ends. DNA for the CDR3: TGTGCCAGCAGCCAATACCTGCAGGATCGCACCATATATTTT. Translation gives CASSQYLQDRTIYF.

The CDR3 sequence is CASSFQGGYGYTF. The DNA of the CDR3 is TGTGCCAGCAGTTTCCAGGGGGGCTATGGCTACACCTTC. The rearrangement links TRBV28 to TRBJ1-2; TRBD1 matches 7 bases. J was trimmed by 4 bases and V by 3 bases; bases with no gene match: 2. CDR3 length: 13 residues. Germline V gene lookup returns CDR1 MDHEN and CDR2 SYDVKM.